Below are 32 T cell receptor beta chains sequenced from a single sample in a study of cytomegalovirus exposure and HLA in healthy donors. The PCR employed 60 Vbeta primers together with 13 Jbeta primers. Here immunoSEQ multiplex PCR was the method, and the copy in TCRdb shows in-frame clones only, minus some. Found here are around 190,000 clones, 65% to 85% of them singletons; the top ten hold about 1.8%. Sequenced sample: PBMCs. These receptors all stem from a man aged 18 to 30 in good health and CMV-seronegative.

The chain carries TRBV19 and TRBJ2-3; possibly TRBD1 for D (5 bases). Looked up from germline, CDR1 is LNHDA and CDR2 is SQIVND (reference sequence). The V gene lost 7 bases and the J gene lost 3 bases, with 11 bases spanning the gap. This CDR3 is 13 amino acids long. This CDR3 is CASMGLVTDTQYF. The CDR3 DNA is TGTGCCAGTATGGGGCTAGTGACAGATACGCAGTATTTT. The variable domain in full, completed from reference TRBV19 and TRBJ2-3, reads DGGITQSPKYLFRKEGQNVTLSCEQNLNHDAMYWYRQDPGQGLRLIYYSQIVNDFQKGDIAEGYSVSREKKESFPLTVTSAQKNPTAFYLCASMGLVTDTQYFGPGTRLTVL.

This rearrangement joins TRBV9 to TRBJ1-4, with no clear D. Trimming took 2 bases from V and 4 from J, leaving 6 bases between them. The CDR3 is 13 residues long. Germline V gene data show CDR1 as SGDLS and CDR2 as YYNGEE. CDR3 loop: CASSVTVNEKLFF. CDR3 nucleotides: TGTGCCAGCAGCGTTACGGTTAATGAAAAACTGTTTTTT.

The chain has TRBV9 and TRBJ2-5, with 10 bases aligning to TRBD2. The CDR3 has 20 amino acids. Germline V CDR1 and CDR2: SGDLS, YYNGEE. The V segment lost 5 bases and the J segment 2 bases; nucleotides outside the gene matches: 21. CDR3 in amino acids: CASSRFGTSGERPRQETQYF. The CDR3 DNA is TGTGCCAGCAGTCGCTTTGGAACTAGCGGGGAACGACCAAGACAAGAGACCCAGTACTTC.

The table lists this clone with a count of one. The chain combines TRBV29-1 with TRBJ2-1; 15 nucleotides line up with TRBD2. The trim removed 6 bases at V and 7 bases at J, leaving 13 bases unmatched. The CDR3 consists of 17 residues. CDR1 SQVTM and CDR2 ANQGSEA come from the germline V gene. This CDR3 reads CSVVGTSGRRGVNEQFF. The CDR3 DNA follows: TGCAGCGTGGTAGGGACTAGCGGGAGGAGGGGGGTGAATGAGCAGTTCTTC.

About this clone: One junction end does not reproduce the germline sequence, and a read error may be involved. The genes are TRBV28 and TRBJ2-7, with D possibly being TRBD1 (6 bases). This CDR3 has 10 amino acids. Germline CDR1 is MDHEN and CDR2 is SYDVKM. The CDR3 sequence: CASSATGLHF. As DNA, the CDR3 is TGTGCCAGCAGTGCTACAGGGCTACACTTC.

The genes are TRBV19 and TRBJ1-6, with D possibly TRBD1 on 6 matching bases. CDR3 size: 19 residues. Germline CDR1 and CDR2: LNHDA and SQIVND (reference sequence). With 5 bases removed from V and 8 bases from J, the gap between germline ends came to 28 bases. DNA for the CDR3: TGTGCCAGTAGTTGGAACCCAGGACAGCCACTAATGGGAGATTCACCCCTCCACTTT. This encodes CASSWNPGQPLMGDSPLHF.

This rearrangement joins TRBV6-5 to TRBJ2-7, with D possibly TRBD2 on 5 matching bases. V was pared by 2 bases and J by 0 bases, with 8 bases between. CDR3 length: 14 amino acids. Germline V gives CDR1 MNHEY, CDR2 SVGAGI. In DNA form, the CDR3 reads TGTGCCAGCAGTTACAAAGGGAGCTCCTACGAGCAGTACTTC. Translation gives CASSYKGSSYEQYF.

The genes are TRBV28 and TRBJ2-5; possibly TRBD2 for D (6 bases). This CDR3 contains 13 residues. Germline values: CDR1 MDHEN, CDR2 SYDVKM. Between the trimmed V and J ends, which lost 6 bases and 2 bases, there was a span of 10 bases. The CDR3 region is CASSPGTQETQYF. CDR3 DNA: TGTGCCAGCAGCCCTGGGACTCAAGAGACCCAGTACTTC. The complete variable domain, with remaining parts taken from reference TRBV28 and TRBJ2-5, reads DVKVTQSSRYLVKRTGEKVFLECVQDMDHENMFWYRQDPGLGLRLIYFSYDVKMKEKGDIPEGYSVSREKKERFSLILESASTNQTSMYLCASSPGTQETQYFGPGTRLLVL.

This clone came up once. V is TRBV18 and J is TRBJ1-1; D may be TRBD1 (6 bases). This CDR3 is built from 11 residues. CDR1 and CDR2 (germline): KGHSH, LQKENI. V was trimmed by 4 bases and J by 7 bases, leaving 7 bases between them. CDR3 sequence: CASSQDSEAFF. The CDR3 bases are TGTGCCAGCTCACAGGACAGTGAAGCTTTCTTT.

This clone has only a few counts. The chain links TRBV7-9 to TRBJ2-7; 10 bases line up with TRBD1. Germline V gene data show CDR1 as SEHNR and CDR2 as FQNEAQ (reference sequence). The junction had 7 bases not matched to a gene; V was cut back by 3 bases and J by 2 bases. CDR3 length: 16 amino acids. CDR3 sequence (DNA): TGTGCCAGCAGCTTCCCCGGGACAGGGGACCCCTACGAGCAGTACTTC. Protein sequence: CASSFPGTGDPYEQYF.

This clone was counted a single time. The V gene is TRBV30, the J gene TRBJ1-3; maybe TRBD1 (5 bases). V was cut by 5 bases and J by 0 bases, with 14 bases left in between. The germline V gene encodes CDR1 GTSNPN and CDR2 SVGIG (reference sequence). The CDR3 sequence is 15 residues long. CDR3 amino acids: CAWGKTANSGNTIYF. The CDR3 DNA reads TGTGCCTGGGGTAAGACAGCGAACTCTGGAAACACCATATATTTT.

This clone appeared a few times. V gene TRBV5-5 combines with J gene TRBJ1-5; no definite D call. The V gene lost 0 bases and the J gene lost 0 bases, with 10 bases spanning the gap. This CDR3 is built from 16 residues. Germline V gives CDR1 SGHKS, CDR2 YYEKEE (reference sequence). This CDR3 reads CASSLDGVGSNQPQHF. CDR3 DNA: TGTGCCAGCAGCTTGGACGGGGTGGGTAGCAATCAGCCCCAGCATTTT.

The chain links TRBV29-1 to TRBJ2-7, with 9 positions matching TRBD1. The CDR3 is made up of 15 amino acids. The germline V gene has CDR1 SQVTM and CDR2 ANQGSEA. V lost 5 bases, J lost 2 bases, and 10 bases stayed unmatched. The DNA of the CDR3 is TGCAGCGTTCAGGGAGGGGACAGGGCCACCTACGAGCAGTACTTC. It encodes CSVQGGDRATYEQYF.

The V call is TRBV6-1, the J call TRBJ2-2; 9 nucleotides agree with TRBD2. The germline CDR1 and CDR2 sequences are MNHNS and SASEGT. The CDR3 is made up of 14 amino acids. J lost 6 bases, V lost 5 bases, and 4 bases had no gene match. CDR3 region: CASSPRGGPGELFF. The CDR3 DNA reads as TGTGCCAGCAGTCCGCGGGGGGGCCCCGGGGAGCTGTTTTTT.

The V and J genes are TRBV13 and TRBJ2-5; weak D call: TRBD2 (6 bases). The V end was cut by 7 bases, the J end by 2 bases, with 14 bases between. The CDR3 sequence is 14 residues long. Germline lookup yields CDR1 PRHDT and CDR2 FYEKMQ (reference sequence). The CDR3, as DNA: TGTGCCAGCACCCTAGTAGGAGGGCAAGAGACCCAGTACTTC. It encodes CASTLVGGQETQYF.

The chain joins TRBV4-3 to TRBJ2-2; possibly TRBD1 for D (5 bases). The V gene's germline CDR1 is LGHNA and CDR2 YSLEER. V lost 4 bases, J lost 5 bases, and 17 bases lay in between. The CDR3 has 16 amino acids. CDR3 protein: CASSLHMDTRTGELFF. CDR3 in DNA: TGCGCCAGCAGCCTACATATGGACACCCGTACCGGGGAGCTGTTTTTT.

The chain uses TRBV5-1 and TRBJ1-1; 8 positions agree with TRBD1. After removal of 4 bases from V and 0 bases from J, the junction contained 5 bases not matched to a gene. The CDR3 consists of 15 residues. Germline assignment: CDR1 SGHRS and CDR2 YFSETQ. Here the CDR3 DNA reads TGCGCCAGCAGCCCAAGACAGGGGATGAACACTGAAGCTTTCTTT. Protein sequence: CASSPRQGMNTEAFF.

The chain combines TRBV28 with TRBJ2-7, with TRBD2 identical over 7 bases. The CDR3 has 15 residues. The trim removed 8 bases at V and 2 bases at J, leaving 12 bases unmatched. The germline V gene has CDR1 MDHEN and CDR2 SYDVKM. CDR3 bases: TGTGCCAGCTCGGGGGGAGGGGCACAGACCTACGAGCAGTACTTC. Its protein is CASSGGGAQTYEQYF.

This rearrangement joins TRBV15 to TRBJ1-1; D perhaps matches TRBD1 (5 bases). V lost 5 bases and J lost 4, with 17 bases in between. There are 15 residues in the CDR3. Germline V gene lookup returns CDR1 LNHNV and CDR2 YYDKDF (reference sequence). CDR3: CATSRPTGGATEAFF. The CDR3 DNA reads as TGTGCCACCAGCCGCCCGACCGGGGGTGCCACTGAAGCTTTCTTT.

The V and J genes are TRBV4-3 and TRBJ1-4, with TRBD1 identical over 7 bases. Germline V lookup: CDR1 LGHNA, CDR2 YSLEER. Germline trimming cut 0 bases from V and 0 bases from J; bases unmatched to any gene: 13. There are 20 residues in the CDR3. The CDR3 bases are TGCGCCAGCAGCCAAGATCTCGGTGATACAGGGGTACCAACTAATGAAAAACTGTTTTTT. Translation gives CASSQDLGDTGVPTNEKLFF.

V usage is TRBV14 and J usage is TRBJ2-5; perhaps TRBD1 as D (6 bases). The end of the DNA is better explained by TRBJ2-7, so the J call may be wrong. Germline V lookup: CDR1 SGHDN, CDR2 FVKESK. The CDR3 extends over 14 amino acids. The CDR3 loop is CASSQTGILYEQYF. CDR3 in DNA: TGTGCCAGCAGCCAAACAGGGATCCTCTACGAGCAGTACTTC.

V is TRBV6-5 and J is TRBJ2-5; tentatively, D is TRBD2 (7 bases). Per the germline V gene, CDR1 is MNHEY and CDR2 is SVGAGI. Trimming removed 7 bases at V and 11 bases at J, with 20 bases between. This CDR3 comprises 13 residues. Here the CDR3 reads CASTQRGGGEQYF. CDR3 sequence (DNA): TGTGCCAGCACCCAAAGGGGGGGCGGGGAGCAGTACTTC.

The V gene is TRBV7-2, the J gene TRBJ1-2, with a tentative D call TRBD1 (5 bases). The germline V gene has CDR1 SGHTA and CDR2 FQGNSA. The CDR3 extends over 15 amino acids. Trimming pared 6 bases from V and 7 bases from J, leaving 21 bases between. CDR3 nucleotide sequence: TGTGCCAGCAGTTATTACGGGGGGACCCGCCCTGGCTACACCTTC. It codes for CASSYYGGTRPGYTF.

V usage is TRBV28 and J usage is TRBJ1-1; D gene uncertain. From germline, CDR1 is MDHEN and CDR2 SYDVKM. V lost 5 bases to trimming and J lost 11 bases, with 12 bases between them. CDR3 length: 11 amino acids. This CDR3 reads CASSGSPRAFF. The CDR3 DNA follows: TGTGCCAGCAGTGGGTCTCCGAGGGCTTTCTTT.

The rearrangement links TRBV28 to TRBJ1-3; TRBD1 aligns across 8 bases. This CDR3 contains 15 residues. Unmatched junction bases numbered 13, after V lost 7 bases and J lost 8 bases. CDR1 and CDR2 (germline): MDHEN, SYDVKM. The CDR3 protein is CASIRGTGGADTIYF. In nucleotides, the CDR3 is TGTGCCAGCATTAGAGGGACAGGTGGAGCCGACACCATATATTTT.

With respect to this clone: An end of the junction differs from the germline gene, which may be a read error. The chain uses TRBV11-2 and TRBJ2-3; possible D gene TRBD2, 6 bases. In germline, CDR1 is SGHAT, CDR2 FQNNGV. The CDR3 contains 14 residues. The CDR3 sequence: CASGLEAPEGLQYF. The CDR3 DNA reads TGTGCCAGCGGCTTAGAAGCGCCCGAGGGACTGCAGTATTTT.

The J gene is TRBJ1-2, the V gene TRBV4-3, with D uncertain. With 4 bases removed from V and 4 bases from J, the gap between germline ends came to 13 bases. This CDR3 comprises 14 residues. Germline V gene lookup returns CDR1 LGHNA and CDR2 YSLEER. The CDR3 DNA reads TGCGCCAGCAGCCCTTCGTCAGGCAGCTATGGCTACACCTTC. This codes for CASSPSSGSYGYTF.

The CDR3 is CASSMGTLDYEQYF. In DNA form, the CDR3 reads TGTGCCAGTAGTATGGGGACATTAGACTACGAGCAGTACTTC. V usage is TRBV19 and J usage is TRBJ2-7; possibly TRBD1 for D (6 bases). V lost 3 bases, J lost 3 bases, and 12 bases lay in between. Per the germline V gene, CDR1 is LNHDA and CDR2 is SQIVND (reference sequence). This CDR3 has 14 amino acids.

The chain recombines TRBV5-1 with TRBJ2-3; 11 bases line up with TRBD2. The CDR3 length is 16 residues. From germline, CDR1 is SGHRS and CDR2 YFSETQ. V shed 4 bases and J 6 bases; nucleotides not matched to a gene: 10. This CDR3 is CASSPAVAGGSDTQYF. DNA for the CDR3: TGCGCCAGCAGCCCGGCCGTAGCGGGGGGGTCGGATACGCAGTATTTT.

Only one count was recorded for this clone. This chain links TRBV28 with TRBJ2-2; D remains ambiguous. The V end was cut by 8 bases, the J end by 3 bases, with 13 bases between. CDR1 and CDR2 (germline): MDHEN, SYDVKM. This CDR3 contains 14 residues. CDR3 sequence: CASVGSTYTGELFF. In DNA form, the CDR3 reads TGTGCCAGCGTCGGGTCGACCTACACCGGGGAGCTGTTTTTT.

The gene calls are TRBV5-1 and TRBJ1-1; the D gene is possibly TRBD1 (5 bases). Looked up from germline, CDR1 is SGHRS and CDR2 is YFSETQ. The V gene lost 0 bases and the J gene lost 4 bases, with 10 bases spanning the gap. The CDR3 is 14 residues long. The CDR3 coding sequence is TGCGCCAGCAGCTTGGGGGGGGTCGGCACTGAAGCTTTCTTT. Protein: CASSLGGVGTEAFF. Looking up the rest from reference TRBV5-1 and TRBJ1-1 gives the full variable domain: KAGVTQTPRYLIKTRGQQVTLSCSPISGHRSVSWYQQTPGQGLQFLFEYFSETQRNKGNFPGRFSGRQFSNSRSEMNVSTLELGDSALYLCASSLGGVGTEAFFGQGTRLTVV.

The chain uses TRBV9 and TRBJ2-3; 7 bases are shared with TRBD1. V was pared by 7 bases and J by 0 bases, with 8 bases of the junction left unmatched. This CDR3 is 15 amino acids long. CDR1 SGDLS and CDR2 YYNGEE come from the germline V gene. The chain's CDR3 is CASGAGTASTDTQYF. The CDR3 DNA is TGTGCCAGCGGAGCCGGGACAGCTAGCACAGATACGCAGTATTTT.